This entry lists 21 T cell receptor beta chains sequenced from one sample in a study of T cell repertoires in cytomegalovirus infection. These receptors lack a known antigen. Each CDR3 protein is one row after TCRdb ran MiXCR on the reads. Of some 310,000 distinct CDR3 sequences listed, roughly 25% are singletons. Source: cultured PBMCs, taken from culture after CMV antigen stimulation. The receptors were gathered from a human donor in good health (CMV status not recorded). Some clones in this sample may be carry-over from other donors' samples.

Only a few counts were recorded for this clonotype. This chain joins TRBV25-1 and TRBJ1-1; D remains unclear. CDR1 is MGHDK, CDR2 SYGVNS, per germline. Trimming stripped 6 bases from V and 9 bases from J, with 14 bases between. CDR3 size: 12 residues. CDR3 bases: TGTGCCAGCAGGGCAGAGAGCAACAAAGCTTTCTTT. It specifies CASRAESNKAFF.

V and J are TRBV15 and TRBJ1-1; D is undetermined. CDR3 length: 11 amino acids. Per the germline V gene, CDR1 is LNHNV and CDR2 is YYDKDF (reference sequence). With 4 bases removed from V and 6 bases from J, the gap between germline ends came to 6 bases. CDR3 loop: CATSNPSEAFF. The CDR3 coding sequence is TGTGCCACCAGCAACCCGTCTGAAGCTTTCTTT.

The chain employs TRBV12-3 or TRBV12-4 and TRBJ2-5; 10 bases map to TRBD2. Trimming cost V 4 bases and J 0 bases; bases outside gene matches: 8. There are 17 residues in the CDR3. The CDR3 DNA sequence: TGTGCCAGCAGTTCTGCAGCGGGAGGGCGAAACCAAGAGACCCAGTACTTC. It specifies CASSSAAGGRNQETQYF.

The DNA of the CDR3 is TGTGCCAGCAGTGGGACAGCAGCCACCGGGGAGCTGTTTTTT. Its translation is CASSGTAATGELFF. The rearrangement links TRBV2 to TRBJ2-2; D might be TRBD1 (6 bases). V lost 4 bases, J lost 4 bases, and 10 bases lay in between. The CDR3 consists of 14 residues. Germline values: CDR1 SNHLY, CDR2 FYNNEI.

The CDR3 loop is CASSYSTSGPKLFF. The CDR3 nucleotides read TGTGCCAGCAGTTACTCGACTAGCGGGCCGAAGCTGTTTTTT. V is TRBV6-2 or TRBV6-3 and J is TRBJ2-2; 10 nucleotides agree with TRBD2. CDR3 size: 14 residues. V lost 0 bases, J lost 12 bases, and 4 bases stayed unmatched. Germline V gene sequence: CDR1 MNHEY, CDR2 SVGEGT.

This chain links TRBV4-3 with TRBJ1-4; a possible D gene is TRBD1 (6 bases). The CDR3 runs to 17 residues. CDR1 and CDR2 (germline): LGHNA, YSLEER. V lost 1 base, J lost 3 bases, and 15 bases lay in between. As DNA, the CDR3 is TGCGCCAGCAGCCAAGGGACAGTCGCCCGGGCTAATGAAAAACTGTTTTTT. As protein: CASSQGTVARANEKLFF.

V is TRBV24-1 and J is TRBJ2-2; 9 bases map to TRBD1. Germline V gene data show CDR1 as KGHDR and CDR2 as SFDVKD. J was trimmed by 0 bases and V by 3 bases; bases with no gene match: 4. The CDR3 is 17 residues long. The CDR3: CATSDPGTGTNTGELFF. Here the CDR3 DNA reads TGTGCCACCAGTGATCCCGGGACAGGGACGAACACCGGGGAGCTGTTTTTT.

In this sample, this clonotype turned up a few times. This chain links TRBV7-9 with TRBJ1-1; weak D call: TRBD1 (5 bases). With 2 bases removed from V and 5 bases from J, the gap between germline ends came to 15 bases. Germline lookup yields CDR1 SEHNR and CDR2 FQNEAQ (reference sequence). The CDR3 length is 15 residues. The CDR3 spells CASSLSDTRRTEAFF. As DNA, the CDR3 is TGTGCCAGCAGCTTATCGGACACCAGGAGGACTGAAGCTTTCTTT.

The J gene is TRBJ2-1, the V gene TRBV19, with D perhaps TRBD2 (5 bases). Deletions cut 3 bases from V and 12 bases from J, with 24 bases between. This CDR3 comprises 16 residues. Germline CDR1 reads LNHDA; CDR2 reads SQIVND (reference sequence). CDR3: CASSIGYSQTKVWQFF. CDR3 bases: TGTGCCAGTAGTATTGGCTATAGCCAGACTAAGGTATGGCAGTTCTTC.

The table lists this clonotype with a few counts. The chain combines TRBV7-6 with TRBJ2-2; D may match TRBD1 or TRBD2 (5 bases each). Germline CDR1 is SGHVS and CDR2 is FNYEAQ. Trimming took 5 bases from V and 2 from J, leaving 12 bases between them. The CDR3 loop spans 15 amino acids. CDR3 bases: TGTGCCAGCAGCCGAGTGGGACCAAACACCGGGGAGCTGTTTTTT. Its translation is CASSRVGPNTGELFF.

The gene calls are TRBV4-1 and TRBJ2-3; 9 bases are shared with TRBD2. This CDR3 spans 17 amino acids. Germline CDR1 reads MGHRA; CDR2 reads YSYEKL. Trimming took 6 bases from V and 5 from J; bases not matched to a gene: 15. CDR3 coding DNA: TGCGCCAGCAGACGTCATTTGTCCCGCGGGAGGGGAGATACGCAGTATTTT. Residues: CASRRHLSRGRGDTQYF.

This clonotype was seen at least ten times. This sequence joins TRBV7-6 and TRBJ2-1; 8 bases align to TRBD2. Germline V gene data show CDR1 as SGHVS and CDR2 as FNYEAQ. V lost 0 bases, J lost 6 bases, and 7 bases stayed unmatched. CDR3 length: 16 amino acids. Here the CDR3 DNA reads TGTGCCAGCAGCTTAGCGGTGACGGGAGGGCCCAATGAGCAGTTCTTC. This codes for CASSLAVTGGPNEQFF.

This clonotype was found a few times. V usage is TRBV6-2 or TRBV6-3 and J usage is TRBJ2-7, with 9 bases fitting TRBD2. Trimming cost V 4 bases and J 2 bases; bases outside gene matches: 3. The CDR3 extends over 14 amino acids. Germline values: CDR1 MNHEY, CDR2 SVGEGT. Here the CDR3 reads CASSFGGRAYEQYF. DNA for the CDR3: TGTGCCAGCAGTTTCGGCGGGAGGGCCTACGAGCAGTACTTC.

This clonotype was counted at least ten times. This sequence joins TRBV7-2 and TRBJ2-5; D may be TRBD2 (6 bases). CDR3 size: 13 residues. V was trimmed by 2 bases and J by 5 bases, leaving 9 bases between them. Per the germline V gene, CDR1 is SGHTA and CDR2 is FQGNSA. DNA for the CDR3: TGTGCCAGCAGCTTACTAGCGTGGGAGACCCAGTACTTC. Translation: CASSLLAWETQYF.

The CDR3 loop reads CATSDLKRGSEGEQFF. In DNA form, the CDR3 reads TGTGCCACCAGTGATTTGAAGCGAGGGTCGGAGGGTGAGCAGTTCTTC. V gene TRBV24-1 combines with J gene TRBJ2-1; perhaps TRBD2 as D (6 bases). The CDR3 length is 16 residues. Germline V gives CDR1 KGHDR, CDR2 SFDVKD. V lost 0 bases and J lost 9, with 17 bases in between.

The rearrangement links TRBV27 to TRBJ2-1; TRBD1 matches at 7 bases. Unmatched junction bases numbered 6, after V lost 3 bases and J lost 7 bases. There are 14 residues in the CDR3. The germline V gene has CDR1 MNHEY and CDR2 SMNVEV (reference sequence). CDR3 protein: CASSFGQVRNEQFF. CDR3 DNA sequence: TGTGCCAGCAGTTTTGGACAGGTTCGGAATGAGCAGTTCTTC.

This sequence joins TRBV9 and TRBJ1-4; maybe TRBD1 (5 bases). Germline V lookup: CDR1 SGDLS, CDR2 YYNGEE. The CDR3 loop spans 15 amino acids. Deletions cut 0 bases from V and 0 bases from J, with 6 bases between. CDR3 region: CASSVEGSTNEKLFF. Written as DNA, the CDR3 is TGTGCCAGCAGCGTAGAGGGGTCAACTAATGAAAAACTGTTTTTT.

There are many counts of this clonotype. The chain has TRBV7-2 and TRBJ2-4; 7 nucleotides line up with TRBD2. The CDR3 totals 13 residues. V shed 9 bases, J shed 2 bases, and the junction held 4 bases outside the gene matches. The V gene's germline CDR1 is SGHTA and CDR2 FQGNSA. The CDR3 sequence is CASSGGSKNIQYF. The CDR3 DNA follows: TGTGCCAGTTCGGGGGGTTCCAAAAACATTCAGTACTTC.

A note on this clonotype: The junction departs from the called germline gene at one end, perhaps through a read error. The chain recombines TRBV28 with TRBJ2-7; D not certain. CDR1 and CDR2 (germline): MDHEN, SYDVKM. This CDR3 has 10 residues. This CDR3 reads CANSQDEQYF. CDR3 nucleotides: TGTGCCAACAGTCAAGACGAGCAGTACTTC.

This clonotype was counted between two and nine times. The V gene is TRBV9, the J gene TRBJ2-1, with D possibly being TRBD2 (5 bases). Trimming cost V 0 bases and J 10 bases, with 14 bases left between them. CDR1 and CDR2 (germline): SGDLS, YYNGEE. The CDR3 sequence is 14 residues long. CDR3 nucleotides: TGTGCCAGCAGCGTAGCGGGATCAAGGGAAGAGCAGTTCTTC. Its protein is CASSVAGSREEQFF.

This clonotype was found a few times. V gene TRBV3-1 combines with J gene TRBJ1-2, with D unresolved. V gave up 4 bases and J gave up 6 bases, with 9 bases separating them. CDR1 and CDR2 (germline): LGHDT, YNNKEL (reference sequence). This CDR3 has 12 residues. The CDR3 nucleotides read TGTGCCAGCAGCCCCGGGAATAATGGCTACACCTTC. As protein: CASSPGNNGYTF.